This TCR beta chain emerged from a study of shared clonotypes between healthy human individuals. General study results and limits: Represented diversity (both genetic and exposure-history) was limited by the small number of donors.

The data were produced by immunoSEQ multiplex PCR, yet TCRdb's version contains in-frame clones alone and is incomplete. The sample yields a few million clones, roughly 90% seen once. Nashville, Tennessee was home to all donors, each a Caucasian adult. As regards this clone: Its antigen is not known.

This receptor was obtained from a young man in good health. Some clones in this sample may be carry-over from other donors' samples. Sequenced: naive CD4+ T cells from PBMCs. Indicated subset: CD45RA+ positively selected.

The CDR3 coding sequence is TGCGCCAGCAGCCAAGATTGGCTGGCTCAGCCCCAGCATTTT. As protein: CASSQDWLAQPQHF. The chain couples TRBV4-3 to TRBJ1-5; D is uncertain. The V end was cut by 0 bases, the J end by 6 bases, with 9 bases between. The germline gives CDR1 LGHNA, CDR2 YSLEER. This CDR3 has 14 residues.